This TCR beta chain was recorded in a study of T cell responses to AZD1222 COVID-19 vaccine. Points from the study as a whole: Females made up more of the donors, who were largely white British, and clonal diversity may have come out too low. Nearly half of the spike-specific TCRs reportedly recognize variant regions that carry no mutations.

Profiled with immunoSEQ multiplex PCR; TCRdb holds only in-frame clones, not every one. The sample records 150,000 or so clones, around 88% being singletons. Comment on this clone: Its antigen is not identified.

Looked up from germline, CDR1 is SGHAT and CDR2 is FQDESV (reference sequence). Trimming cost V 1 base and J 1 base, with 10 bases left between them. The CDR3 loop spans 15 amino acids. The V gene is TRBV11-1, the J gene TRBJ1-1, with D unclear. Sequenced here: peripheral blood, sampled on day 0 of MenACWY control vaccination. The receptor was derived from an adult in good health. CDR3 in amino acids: CASSLVAEGNTEAFF. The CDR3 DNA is TGTGCCAGCAGCTTAGTAGCTGAGGGGAACACTGAAGCTTTCTTT.